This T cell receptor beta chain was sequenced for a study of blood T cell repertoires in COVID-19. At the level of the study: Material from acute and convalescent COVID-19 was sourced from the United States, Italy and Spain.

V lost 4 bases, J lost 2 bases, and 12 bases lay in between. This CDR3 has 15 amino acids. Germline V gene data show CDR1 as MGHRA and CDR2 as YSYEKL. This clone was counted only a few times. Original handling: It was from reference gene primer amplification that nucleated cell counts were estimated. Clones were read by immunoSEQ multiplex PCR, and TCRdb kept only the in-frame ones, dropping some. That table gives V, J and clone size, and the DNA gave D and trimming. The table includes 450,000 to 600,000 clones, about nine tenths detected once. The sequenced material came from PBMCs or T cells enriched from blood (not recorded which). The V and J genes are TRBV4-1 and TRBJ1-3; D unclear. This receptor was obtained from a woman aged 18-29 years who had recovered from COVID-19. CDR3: CASSLATGPGNTIYF. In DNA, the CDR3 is TGCGCCAGCAGCCTGGCGACGGGTCCTGGAAACACCATATATTTT.